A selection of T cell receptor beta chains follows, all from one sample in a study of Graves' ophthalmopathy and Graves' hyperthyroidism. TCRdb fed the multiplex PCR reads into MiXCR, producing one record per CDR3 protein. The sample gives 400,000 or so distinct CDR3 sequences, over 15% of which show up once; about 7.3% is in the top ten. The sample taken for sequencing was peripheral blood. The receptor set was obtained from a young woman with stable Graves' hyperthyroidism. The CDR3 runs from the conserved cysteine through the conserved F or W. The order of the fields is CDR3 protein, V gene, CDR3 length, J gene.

CSASSIRGMETQYF | TRBV20-1 | 14 | TRBJ2-5
CAISESAGELFF | TRBV10-3 | 12 | TRBJ2-2
CASSLAPPTGGVEGYTF | TRBV7-2 | 17 | TRBJ1-2
CASSSGGDSYEQYF | TRBV7-8 | 14 | TRBJ2-7
CASSYSGAQVGYGYTF | TRBV6-2/TRBV6-3 | 16 | TRBJ1-2
CSARDGAASGLTDTQYF | TRBV20-1 | 17 | TRBJ2-3
CASSRYGLAGETQYF | TRBV19 | 15 | TRBJ2-5
CASSYSADPGYGYTF | TRBV6-5 | 15 | TRBJ1-2
CASSFPGRNYGYTF | TRBV5-5 | 14 | TRBJ1-2
CASSPHPGLGGYEQYF | TRBV19 | 16 | TRBJ2-7
CASSQESFTGEPFF | TRBV4-1 | 14 | TRBJ2-2
CASSDIRLPVLGPTKDEQYF | TRBV2 | 20 | TRBJ2-7
CASQPTSQRGTEAFF | TRBV18 | 15 | TRBJ1-1
CAGSLGWTGENYGYTF | TRBV11-2 | 16 | TRBJ1-2
CASSLLGTGLHVSGANVLTF | TRBV7-2 | 20 | TRBJ2-6
CASRTQGEDSYEQYF | TRBV6-5 | 15 | TRBJ2-7
CASSPGRLRDSGANVLTF | TRBV6-2/TRBV6-3 | 18 | TRBJ2-6